The 2 T cell receptor beta chains in this list originate from one sample, sequenced in a study of shared clonotypes between healthy human individuals. The protocol was immunoSEQ multiplex PCR, while the TCRdb copy is restricted to in-frame clones and leaves out a portion. The sample has 400,000 to 600,000 clones; over 75% are singletons. The sample consisted of PBMCs. The receptors derive from a woman aged 35 to 49 in good health. Some clones in this sample may be carry-over from other donors' samples.

The chain has TRBV10-2 and TRBJ2-5; tentatively, D is TRBD1 (6 bases). The V end was cut by 3 bases, the J end by 0 bases, with 14 bases between. CDR1 WSHSY and CDR2 SAAADI come from the germline V gene. CDR3 size: 16 residues. CDR3 in amino acids: CASSDLTGPYQETQYF. Written as DNA, the CDR3 is TGCGCCAGCAGTGACTTGACAGGCCCCTACCAAGAGACCCAGTACTTC.

The chain joins TRBV15 to TRBJ2-7; no firm D call. Germline CDR1 is LNHNV and CDR2 is YYDKDF (reference sequence). The CDR3 is 15 amino acids. The V gene lost 0 bases and the J gene lost 2 bases, with 11 bases spanning the gap. The CDR3 DNA follows: TGTGCCACCAGCAGAGATCGTGCTCAAACCTACGAGCAGTACTTC. It codes for CATSRDRAQTYEQYF.